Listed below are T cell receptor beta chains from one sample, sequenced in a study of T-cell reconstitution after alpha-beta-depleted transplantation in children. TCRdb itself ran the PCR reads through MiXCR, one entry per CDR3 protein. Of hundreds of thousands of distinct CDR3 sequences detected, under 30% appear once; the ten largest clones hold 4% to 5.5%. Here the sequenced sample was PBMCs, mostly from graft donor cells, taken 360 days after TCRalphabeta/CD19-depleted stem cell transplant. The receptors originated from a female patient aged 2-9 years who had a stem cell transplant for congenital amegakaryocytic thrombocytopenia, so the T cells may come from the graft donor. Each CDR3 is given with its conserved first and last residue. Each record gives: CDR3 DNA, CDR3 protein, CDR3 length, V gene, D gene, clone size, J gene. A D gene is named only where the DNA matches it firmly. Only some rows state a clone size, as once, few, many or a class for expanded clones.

CDR3nt: TGTGCCAGCAGCTTAGGGACAGGGGTAGCAGAGACCCAGTACTTC
CDR3aa: CASSLGTGVAETQYF
len: 15
v_gene: TRBV7-2
d_gene: TRBD1
abundance: few
j_gene: TRBJ2-5

CDR3nt: TGTGCCAGCTCACCAGTTCCCCTGGGGGTCACTGAAGCTTTCTTT
CDR3aa: CASSPVPLGVTEAFF
len: 15
v_gene: TRBV18
d_gene: .
abundance: few
j_gene: TRBJ1-1

CDR3nt: TGCAGTGCTAGAGATGCGGGGGACAGGTCCTTAAACACTGAAGCTTTCTTT
CDR3aa: CSARDAGDRSLNTEAFF
len: 17
v_gene: TRBV20-1
d_gene: TRBD1
abundance: .
j_gene: TRBJ1-1

CDR3nt: TGTGCCAGCAGTTCCCCACCGGAGCGGGAGGGGTACAATGAGCAGTTCTTC
CDR3aa: CASSSPPEREGYNEQFF
len: 17
v_gene: TRBV27
d_gene: TRBD2
abundance: once
j_gene: TRBJ2-1

CDR3nt: TGTGCCAGCAGCTTACTTCGTGAGGGAAGCACAGATACGCAGTATTTT
CDR3aa: CASSLLREGSTDTQYF
len: 16
v_gene: TRBV7-9
d_gene: .
abundance: .
j_gene: TRBJ2-3

CDR3nt: TGCAGTGCTAGATATCCGGGCGCTTCGCACGAGCAGTACTTC
CDR3aa: CSARYPGASHEQYF
len: 14
v_gene: TRBV20-1
d_gene: .
abundance: .
j_gene: TRBJ2-7

CDR3nt: TGTGCCAGCAGAACTATGAACACTGAAGCTTTCTTT
CDR3aa: CASRTMNTEAFF
len: 12
v_gene: TRBV25-1
d_gene: .
abundance: once
j_gene: TRBJ1-1

CDR3nt: TGTGCCAGCAGCGGGCTCACCGGGGATACGCAGTATTTT
CDR3aa: CASSGLTGDTQYF
len: 13
v_gene: TRBV6-6
d_gene: .
abundance: once
j_gene: TRBJ2-3

CDR3nt: TGTGCCAGCACCAATACGCACGGGGGTTTCGGGGAGCTGTTTTTT
CDR3aa: CASTNTHGGFGELFF
len: 15
v_gene: TRBV12-3/TRBV12-4
d_gene: .
abundance: .
j_gene: TRBJ2-2

CDR3nt: TGCAGTGCTTTGACTAGCGGGGGTCACGAGCAGTACTTC
CDR3aa: CSALTSGGHEQYF
len: 13
v_gene: TRBV20-1
d_gene: TRBD2
abundance: few
j_gene: TRBJ2-7

CDR3nt: TGTGCCAGCTCCCAACCGGGACAGGGTAGCAATGAGCAGTTCTTC
CDR3aa: CASSQPGQGSNEQFF
len: 15
v_gene: TRBV18
d_gene: TRBD1
abundance: .
j_gene: TRBJ2-1

CDR3nt: TGCGCCAGCAGCTTAGGACAGGGCCTGAACACCGGGGAGCTGTTTTTT
CDR3aa: CASSLGQGLNTGELFF
len: 16
v_gene: TRBV5-1
d_gene: TRBD1
abundance: once
j_gene: TRBJ2-2

CDR3nt: TGCAGTGCTAGAGATTGGGCAGGGGCTAATGAAAAACTGTTTTTT
CDR3aa: CSARDWAGANEKLFF
len: 15
v_gene: TRBV20-1
d_gene: .
abundance: many
j_gene: TRBJ1-4

CDR3nt: TGTGCCAGCAGTGTAGTAGTTTGGGGGGCGGGGAATGAGCAGTTCTTC
CDR3aa: CASSVVVWGAGNEQFF
len: 16
v_gene: TRBV2
d_gene: .
abundance: .
j_gene: TRBJ2-1

CDR3nt: TGTGCCAGCAGCTTGGAGCGGGAGTGGGCAGATACGCAGTATTTT
CDR3aa: CASSLEREWADTQYF
len: 15
v_gene: TRBV5-4
d_gene: TRBD2
abundance: .
j_gene: TRBJ2-3

CDR3nt: TGTGCCAGCAGTTTAGTCTGGGGTGGGCAGTTCTTC
CDR3aa: CASSLVWGGQFF
len: 12
v_gene: TRBV12-3/TRBV12-4
d_gene: .
abundance: .
j_gene: TRBJ2-1

CDR3nt: TGTGCCAGCGGGGAGGGTGCCCTAGCGGGAATCTACGAGCAGTACTTC
CDR3aa: CASGEGALAGIYEQYF
len: 16
v_gene: TRBV28
d_gene: TRBD2
abundance: .
j_gene: TRBJ2-7

CDR3nt: TGTGCCAGCAGCCAAAGAACGGGGCTAGACCCCTACGAGCAGTACTTC
CDR3aa: CASSQRTGLDPYEQYF
len: 16
v_gene: TRBV4-2
d_gene: .
abundance: .
j_gene: TRBJ2-7

CDR3nt: TGTGCCAGCAGCCAAGGGACTAGTCCAGATACGCAGTATTTT
CDR3aa: CASSQGTSPDTQYF
len: 14
v_gene: TRBV4-2
d_gene: TRBD2
abundance: .
j_gene: TRBJ2-3

CDR3nt: TGTGCCAGCAGCCTACTGACAGGGTGGAGCGTAAAACTGTTTTTT
CDR3aa: CASSLLTGWSVKLFF
len: 15
v_gene: TRBV11-2
d_gene: TRBD1
abundance: .
j_gene: TRBJ1-4

CDR3nt: TGTGCCATCAGTGAGCCGGGACAGGGATCGAACACCGGGGAGCTGTTTTTT
CDR3aa: CAISEPGQGSNTGELFF
len: 17
v_gene: TRBV10-3
d_gene: TRBD1
abundance: many
j_gene: TRBJ2-2

CDR3nt: TGTGCCAGCAGTTCCTGGACCGCGGAAGAGACCCAGTACTTC
CDR3aa: CASSSWTAEETQYF
len: 14
v_gene: TRBV12-3/TRBV12-4
d_gene: .
abundance: .
j_gene: TRBJ2-5

CDR3nt: TGTGCCAGCAGCTTTACCTACGACGAGCAGTACTTC
CDR3aa: CASSFTYDEQYF
len: 12
v_gene: TRBV7-2
d_gene: .
abundance: few
j_gene: TRBJ2-7

CDR3nt: TGTGCCAGCAGAGGCACCGGTAATAATCAGCCCCAGCATTTT
CDR3aa: CASRGTGNNQPQHF
len: 14
v_gene: TRBV6-1
d_gene: .
abundance: .
j_gene: TRBJ1-5

CDR3nt: TGCAGTGCTAGAGATCTCACTAGCGGGGGGGCCGTCGATGAGCAGTTCTTC
CDR3aa: CSARDLTSGGAVDEQFF
len: 17
v_gene: TRBV20-1
d_gene: TRBD2
abundance: once
j_gene: TRBJ2-1

CDR3nt: TGTGCCAGCAGCCCTCGCCCAGGGTCTAAAGCCGGGGAGCTGTTTTTT
CDR3aa: CASSPRPGSKAGELFF
len: 16
v_gene: TRBV7-3
d_gene: .
abundance: .
j_gene: TRBJ2-2

CDR3nt: TGCAGTGCTAGAGATTCGAGGGACGCTAACTATGGCTACACCTTC
CDR3aa: CSARDSRDANYGYTF
len: 15
v_gene: TRBV20-1
d_gene: .
abundance: many
j_gene: TRBJ1-2

CDR3nt: TGTGCCTGGAGTTCCGGCAGGAGTTTCTATAATTCACCCCTCCACTTT
CDR3aa: CAWSSGRSFYNSPLHF
len: 16
v_gene: TRBV30
d_gene: .
abundance: .
j_gene: TRBJ1-6

CDR3nt: TGTGCCTCCGCAAGCGGGATTGCAGATACGCAGTATTTT
CDR3aa: CASASGIADTQYF
len: 13
v_gene: TRBV15
d_gene: TRBD2
abundance: few
j_gene: TRBJ2-3

CDR3nt: TGTGCCAGCAGACAGGGGGCGACCGGGGAGCTGTTTTTT
CDR3aa: CASRQGATGELFF
len: 13
v_gene: TRBV27
d_gene: TRBD1
abundance: few
j_gene: TRBJ2-2

CDR3nt: TGTGCCATCAGTTCGGGCAGGGGGACAAGCTCCTACAATGAGCAGTTCTTC
CDR3aa: CAISSGRGTSSYNEQFF
len: 17
v_gene: TRBV10-3
d_gene: TRBD1
abundance: few
j_gene: TRBJ2-1

CDR3nt: TGTGCCAGCAGCCAAGATCTACTAGCGGGGGAAACCCAACAAGAGACCCAGTACTTC
CDR3aa: CASSQDLLAGETQQETQYF
len: 19
v_gene: TRBV3-1
d_gene: TRBD2
abundance: .
j_gene: TRBJ2-5

CDR3nt: TGTGCCAGCAGCGTGGTTTGGACCACCACAGATACGCAGTATTTT
CDR3aa: CASSVVWTTTDTQYF
len: 15
v_gene: TRBV9
d_gene: .
abundance: .
j_gene: TRBJ2-3

CDR3nt: TGCGCCAGCAGCGTCGCGGGGACTTCTAACTCCTACGAGCAGTACTTC
CDR3aa: CASSVAGTSNSYEQYF
len: 16
v_gene: TRBV5-1
d_gene: .
abundance: .
j_gene: TRBJ2-7

CDR3nt: TGTGCCAGCAGTTTACGGGGGGGCCGGATGAACACTGAAGCTTTCTTT
CDR3aa: CASSLRGGRMNTEAFF
len: 16
v_gene: TRBV12-3/TRBV12-4
d_gene: .
abundance: few
j_gene: TRBJ1-1

CDR3nt: TGCGCCAGCAGCTTGGCCCCCAGCGGGATCTACAATGAGCAGTTCTTC
CDR3aa: CASSLAPSGIYNEQFF
len: 16
v_gene: TRBV5-1
d_gene: TRBD2
abundance: many
j_gene: TRBJ2-1

CDR3nt: TGCAGTGCTAGAGACGGGTTCTATAGCAATCAGCCCCAGCATTTT
CDR3aa: CSARDGFYSNQPQHF
len: 15
v_gene: TRBV20-1
d_gene: .
abundance: .
j_gene: TRBJ1-5

CDR3nt: TGCAGTGCTAGAGTGGCGGGAGGGAACCAAGAGACCCAGTACTTC
CDR3aa: CSARVAGGNQETQYF
len: 15
v_gene: TRBV20-1
d_gene: TRBD2
abundance: many
j_gene: TRBJ2-5

CDR3nt: TGTGCCAGCAGTTTATACAGCCTGAACACTGAAGCTTTCTTT
CDR3aa: CASSLYSLNTEAFF
len: 14
v_gene: TRBV28
d_gene: .
abundance: .
j_gene: TRBJ1-1

CDR3nt: TGTGCCATCCTCAGTGAAATGAACACTGAAGCTTTCTTT
CDR3aa: CAILSEMNTEAFF
len: 13
v_gene: TRBV10-3
d_gene: .
abundance: .
j_gene: TRBJ1-1

CDR3nt: TGTGCCAGCGGGCGAACCGGGATTATGAACACTGAAGCTTTCTTT
CDR3aa: CASGRTGIMNTEAFF
len: 15
v_gene: TRBV6-1
d_gene: .
abundance: few
j_gene: TRBJ1-1

CDR3nt: TGCGCCAGCAGCTTTGTAGGGTATAGCACAGATACGCAGTATTTT
CDR3aa: CASSFVGYSTDTQYF
len: 15
v_gene: TRBV5-1
d_gene: .
abundance: .
j_gene: TRBJ2-3